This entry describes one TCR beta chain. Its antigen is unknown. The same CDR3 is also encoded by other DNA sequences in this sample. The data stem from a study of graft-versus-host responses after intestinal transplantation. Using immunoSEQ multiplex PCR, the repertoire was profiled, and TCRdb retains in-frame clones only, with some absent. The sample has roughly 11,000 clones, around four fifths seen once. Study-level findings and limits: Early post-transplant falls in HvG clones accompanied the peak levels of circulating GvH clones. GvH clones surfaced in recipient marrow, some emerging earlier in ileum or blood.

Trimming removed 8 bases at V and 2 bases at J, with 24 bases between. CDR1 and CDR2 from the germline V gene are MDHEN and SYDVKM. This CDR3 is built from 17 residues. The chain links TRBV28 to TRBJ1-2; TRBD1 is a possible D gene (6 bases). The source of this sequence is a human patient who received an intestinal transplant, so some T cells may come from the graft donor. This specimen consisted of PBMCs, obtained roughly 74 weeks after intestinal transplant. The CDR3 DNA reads TGTGCCAGCCGGGGGGCGGTGCGGGGCACTCTAAACTATGGCTACACCTTC. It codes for CASRGAVRGTLNYGYTF.